Each of the 29 T cell receptor beta chains below was sequenced from the same sample in a study of CD8 T cells in Susac syndrome. RNA, at about 0.45 to 1 ug, was reverse transcribed with random hexamers. In TCRdb, the immunoSEQ multiplex PCR reads were re-called with MiXCR into one record per CDR3 protein. The sample carries around 80,000 distinct CDR3 sequences, approximately 93% recorded once. Sequencing was performed on CD8+ T cells from PBMCs. These receptors came from a human donor with Susac syndrome.

The CDR3, as DNA: TGTGCCAGCACCTTTATGGAGACCCAGTACTTC. Translating gives CASTFMETQYF. V is TRBV11-2 and J is TRBJ2-5; D gene unclear. Looked up from germline, CDR1 is SGHAT and CDR2 is FQNNGV. The V and J ends lost 7 bases and 5 bases respectively, with 8 bases between them. The CDR3 has 11 amino acids.

The sample holds one count of this clonotype. The V call is TRBV29-1, the J call TRBJ2-1, with 7 bases lining up with TRBD2. There are 13 residues in the CDR3. V shed 6 bases and J 7 bases; nucleotides not matched to a gene: 9. Looked up from germline, CDR1 is SQVTM and CDR2 is ANQGSEA. Here the CDR3 reads CSVGGRARNEQFF. Here the CDR3 DNA reads TGCAGCGTAGGAGGGAGGGCAAGGAATGAGCAGTTCTTC.

V gene TRBV20-1 combines with J gene TRBJ2-1, with 8 nucleotides matching TRBD2. The CDR3 totals 16 residues. CDR1 DFQATT and CDR2 SNEGSKA come from the germline V gene (reference sequence). Unmatched junction bases numbered 5, after V lost 0 bases and J lost 1 base. This CDR3 is CSARDQAGASYNEQFF. The CDR3 DNA follows: TGCAGTGCTAGAGATCAAGCGGGAGCTTCCTACAATGAGCAGTTCTTC.

The chain uses TRBV29-1 and TRBJ2-7; TRBD1 matches 7 bases. Germline assignment: CDR1 SQVTM and CDR2 ANQGSEA. This CDR3 contains 14 residues. V lost 7 bases, J lost 0 bases, and 9 bases stayed unmatched. CDR3 DNA sequence: TGCAGCGCAGTTCGACAGGGAGCCTCCTACGAGCAGTACTTC. Translated: CSAVRQGASYEQYF.

The rearrangement joins TRBV5-8 to TRBJ2-7; 7 bases are a match to TRBD1. The germline V gene has CDR1 SGHTS and CDR2 YDEGEE. The junction had 7 bases not matched to a gene; V was cut back by 2 bases and J by 2 bases. The CDR3 has 15 amino acids. The CDR3 DNA reads TGTGCCAGCAGCTTCGGCCGGGACAGAACCTACGAGCAGTACTTC. Residues: CASSFGRDRTYEQYF.

This clonotype occurred once. This chain connects TRBV3-1 to TRBJ2-5; tentative D call: TRBD2 (6 bases). CDR1 and CDR2 (germline): LGHDT, YNNKEL (reference sequence). Deletions cut 4 bases from V and 2 bases from J, with 11 bases between. This CDR3 contains 14 residues. This CDR3 reads CASSPRDSQETQYF. CDR3 bases: TGTGCCAGCAGCCCCCGGGACTCTCAAGAGACCCAGTACTTC.

The sample holds one count of this clonotype. This chain joins TRBV30 and TRBJ2-1; D is ambiguous. V lost 0 bases and J lost 5, with 14 bases in between. The CDR3 spans 15 residues. Germline assignment: CDR1 GTSNPN and CDR2 SVGIG (reference sequence). The CDR3 protein is CAWSVGSESHNEQFF. CDR3 nucleotide sequence: TGTGCCTGGAGTGTAGGCTCGGAGTCCCACAATGAGCAGTTCTTC.

The chain combines TRBV7-9 with TRBJ1-1, with TRBD1 as a possible D gene (5 bases). The CDR3 is 16 amino acids. The V end lost 2 bases, the J end lost 4 bases, and 17 bases lay between the germline ends. Germline-derived CDR1 and CDR2 are SEHNR and FQNEAQ (reference sequence). CDR3 amino acids: CASSLFPEGSGTEAFF. DNA of the CDR3: TGTGCCAGCAGCTTATTCCCCGAGGGGAGTGGCACTGAAGCTTTCTTT. The entire variable domain, with the rest obtained from reference TRBV7-9 and TRBJ1-1, is as follows: DTGVSQNPRHKITKRGQNVTFRCDPISEHNRLYWYRQTLGQGPEFLTYFQNEAQLEKSRLLSDRFSAERPKGSFSTLEIQRTEQGDSAMYLCASSLFPEGSGTEAFFGQGTRLTVV.

The chain couples TRBV11-2 to TRBJ2-5; D gene uncertain. The germline CDR1 and CDR2 sequences are SGHAT and FQNNGV. The ends were cut back, 4 bases at V and 4 bases at J, with 4 bases in the middle. This CDR3 is 11 amino acids long. CDR3 region: CASSSVETQYF. The CDR3 DNA reads TGTGCCAGCAGCTCTGTAGAGACCCAGTACTTC.

The J gene is TRBJ2-3, the V gene TRBV20-1; D gene unclear. V lost 0 bases, J lost 4 bases, and 14 bases lay in between. Germline-derived CDR1 and CDR2 are DFQATT and SNEGSKA (reference sequence). The CDR3 totals 15 residues. CDR3 region: CSARDLVRAPDTQYF. The CDR3 DNA follows: TGCAGTGCTAGAGATCTAGTTAGGGCCCCAGATACGCAGTATTTT.

The chain carries TRBV12-5 and TRBJ2-5, with D unresolved. Germline V CDR1 and CDR2: LGHNT, FRNRAP. The CDR3 is 15 amino acids. In nucleotides, the CDR3 is TGTGCGTCGACCGACTTCGGGTCCCCCCAAGAGACCCAGTACTTC. Protein product: CASTDFGSPQETQYF.

The chain joins TRBV27 to TRBJ1-1; 8 bases agree with TRBD1. Trimming removed 0 bases from V and 7 bases from J; junction bases left unmatched: 7. The CDR3 loop spans 15 amino acids. In germline, CDR1 is MNHEY, CDR2 SMNVEV (reference sequence). The CDR3 region is CASSLSGQGLSEAFF. In DNA form, the CDR3 reads TGTGCCAGCAGTTTATCCGGACAGGGATTAAGTGAAGCTTTCTTT.

The V gene is TRBV28, the J gene TRBJ2-1; no clear D. Trimming cost V 4 bases and J 5 bases, with 9 bases left between them. The CDR3 contains 13 residues. Per germline, CDR1 MDHEN and CDR2 SYDVKM. CDR3 nucleotides: TGTGCCAGCAGTTCCAGTCGGGACAATGAGCAGTTCTTC. This gives the protein CASSSSRDNEQFF. The full variable domain, rest sourced from reference TRBV28 and TRBJ2-1, is DVKVTQSSRYLVKRTGEKVFLECVQDMDHENMFWYRQDPGLGLRLIYFSYDVKMKEKGDIPEGYSVSREKKERFSLILESASTNQTSMYLCASSSSRDNEQFFGPGTRLTVL.

This chain links TRBV20-1 with TRBJ2-1, with D maybe TRBD2 (6 bases). Looked up from germline, CDR1 is DFQATT and CDR2 is SNEGSKA (reference sequence). This CDR3 is built from 14 residues. Trimming left V 8 bases short and J 4 bases short, with 18 bases between. The CDR3 coding sequence is TGCAGTACCAAGATTAGCGGACTTTACAATGAGCAGTTCTTC. Amino acid sequence: CSTKISGLYNEQFF.

Only one count was recorded for this clonotype. The gene calls are TRBV7-9 and TRBJ2-7, with 9 bases that match TRBD1. The V and J ends lost 6 bases and 2 bases, in that order; junction bases with no gene match: 11. Germline-derived CDR1 and CDR2 are SEHNR and FQNEAQ (reference sequence). This CDR3 is 16 amino acids long. The CDR3 loop reads CASSLPPGQGTYEQYF. CDR3 DNA sequence: TGTGCCAGCAGTCTTCCACCGGGACAGGGTACCTACGAGCAGTACTTC.

V and J are TRBV5-8 and TRBJ1-2, with 9 bases lining up with TRBD1. V shed 4 bases, J shed 3 bases, and the junction held 4 bases outside the gene matches. Germline V lookup: CDR1 SGHTS, CDR2 YDEGEE. CDR3 length: 14 residues. CDR3 nucleotide sequence: TGTGCCAGCAGCCCACAGGGGGCTGACTATGGCTACACCTTC. Its translation is CASSPQGADYGYTF.

This clonotype occurred a few times. CDR3 loop: CASSYGQDLVNEQFF. CDR3 DNA: TGTGCCAGCAGTTACGGGCAGGATCTAGTTAATGAGCAGTTCTTC. The V call is TRBV6-2 or TRBV6-3, the J call TRBJ2-1; D unclear. Germline lookup yields CDR1 MNHEY and CDR2 SVGEGT. The V end was cut by 2 bases, the J end by 7 bases, with 15 bases between. CDR3 size: 15 residues.

This clonotype came up a few times. The V gene is TRBV4-3, the J gene TRBJ2-3, with D perhaps matching TRBD2 (6 bases). This CDR3 region has 16 residues. Germline V gene lookup returns CDR1 LGHNA and CDR2 YSLEER. V was clipped by 0 bases and J by 6 bases, with 16 bases between them. DNA for the CDR3: TGCGCCAGCAGCCAAGATCGGGCTCCCCGGGGGGATACGCAGTATTTT. This sequence encodes CASSQDRAPRGDTQYF.

The rearrangement uses TRBV7-2 and TRBJ2-3, with D tentatively TRBD1 (6 bases). Germline V gives CDR1 SGHTA, CDR2 FQGNSA. V shed 0 bases and J shed 2 bases, with 9 bases lying between them. CDR3 size: 15 residues. This CDR3 reads CASSLAGHDTDTQYF. CDR3 bases: TGTGCCAGCAGCTTAGCGGGACATGACACAGATACGCAGTATTTT.

A single count supports this clonotype. This chain uses TRBV7-6 with TRBJ2-1; D gene unclear. The CDR3 is 16 residues long. The ends were cut back, 5 bases at V and 9 bases at J, with 23 bases in the middle. Germline CDR1 and CDR2: SGHVS and FNYEAQ. CDR3 DNA: TGTGCCAGCAGCCCAGTCCAGGCCCCTGGTCGGGTTGAGCAGTTCTTC. This gives the protein CASSPVQAPGRVEQFF.

A single count supports this clonotype. The chain combines TRBV6-1 with TRBJ1-6; no clear D. Looked up from germline, CDR1 is MNHNS and CDR2 is SASEGT. The CDR3 runs 14 residues. The V end was cut by 6 bases, the J end by 0 bases, with 6 bases between. The CDR3 bases are TGTGCCAGCAGAGCGGGCTCCTATAATTCACCCCTCCACTTT. As protein: CASRAGSYNSPLHF.

This clonotype was recorded once. The rearrangement links TRBV12-5 to TRBJ1-1; possibly TRBD1 for D (6 bases). V was clipped by 6 bases and J by 7 bases, with 9 bases between them. This CDR3 contains 11 residues. The germline CDR1 and CDR2 sequences are LGHNT and FRNRAP. The CDR3 DNA reads as TGTGCTAGTGGCGCACAGGGTGAAGCTTTCTTT. It encodes CASGAQGEAFF.

This chain links TRBV15 with TRBJ2-1; D is tentatively TRBD1 or TRBD2 (5 bases each). The CDR3 has 14 residues. The V end was cut by 11 bases, the J end by 0 bases, with 14 bases between. CDR1 is LNHNV and CDR2 is YYDKDF in the germline V gene (reference sequence). Here the CDR3 reads CAAGTLGSYNEQFF. As DNA, the CDR3 is TGTGCCGCCGGGACCTTAGGCTCCTACAATGAGCAGTTCTTC.

The gene calls are TRBV4-2 and TRBJ1-1; D gene unclear. Looked up from germline, CDR1 is LGHNA and CDR2 is YNFKEQ. The CDR3 sequence is 14 residues long. V lost 3 bases, J lost 1 base, and 9 bases lay in between. CDR3 sequence reads: CASSQVDGNTEAFF. The CDR3, as DNA: TGTGCCAGCAGCCAGGTGGACGGGAACACTGAAGCTTTCTTT.

J is TRBJ2-6 and V is TRBV12-3 or TRBV12-4; 9 bases line up with TRBD1. The CDR3 has 15 amino acids. V lost 11 bases, J lost 3 bases, and 8 bases stayed unmatched. CDR3 DNA sequence: TGTGCCGTTCGGGACAGGGACCGTGGGGCCAACGTCCTGACTTTC. The encoded protein is CAVRDRDRGANVLTF.

The rearrangement links TRBV5-8 to TRBJ2-7; unclear D gene. This CDR3 spans 14 amino acids. Per germline, CDR1 SGHTS and CDR2 YDEGEE. Between the trimmed V and J ends, which lost 0 bases and 2 bases, there was a span of 9 bases. CDR3 bases: TGTGCCAGCAGCTTGGAGCCGGGCCCCTACGAGCAGTACTTC. This encodes CASSLEPGPYEQYF.

This chain links TRBV9 with TRBJ2-7; no clear D. With 4 bases removed from V and 5 bases from J, the gap between germline ends came to 16 bases. The CDR3 extends over 14 amino acids. Germline V gives CDR1 SGDLS, CDR2 YYNGEE. CDR3 sequence (DNA): TGTGCCAGCAGCCCACACATTTCTAGTGACGAGCAGTACTTC. Translated: CASSPHISSDEQYF. The entire variable domain, with the rest obtained from reference TRBV9 and TRBJ2-7, is as follows: DSGVTQTPKHLITATGQRVTLRCSPRSGDLSVYWYQQSLDQGLQFLIQYYNGEERAKGNILERFSAQQFPDLHSELNLSSLELGDSALYFCASSPHISSDEQYFGPGTRLTVT.

The chain employs TRBV28 and TRBJ2-1, with D maybe TRBD2 (6 bases). CDR3 length: 14 amino acids. V lost 5 bases, J lost 2 bases, and 10 bases lay in between. Looked up from germline, CDR1 is MDHEN and CDR2 is SYDVKM. This chain's CDR3 is CASSGREPYNEQFF. The CDR3 nucleotides read TGTGCCAGCAGTGGCCGGGAGCCCTACAATGAGCAGTTCTTC.

This chain connects TRBV12-5 to TRBJ1-3, with 9 bases lining up with TRBD1. V shed 5 bases, J shed 4 bases, and the junction held 6 bases outside the gene matches. Germline V CDR1 and CDR2: LGHNT, FRNRAP. CDR3 size: 15 residues. The CDR3 DNA sequence: TGTGCTAGTGGTCGGTCCGGGACAGGGGGAAACACCATATATTTT. This sequence encodes CASGRSGTGGNTIYF.